The rows below give T cell receptor beta chains drawn from one sample of a study of beta chain features in type 1 diabetes. Data came from immunoSEQ multiplex PCR; TCRdb stores just in-frame clones and leaves some out. The data contain a few hundred thousand clones, about 26% of them singletons. The sequenced material came from central memory CD4+ T cells from blood. These receptors came from a man younger than 40 in good health. CDR3s include the opening cysteine and the closing phenylalanine or tryptophan. Fields, in order: CDR3 DNA, CDR3 protein, D gene, V gene, clone size, J gene. A D gene is named only where the DNA matches it firmly. Where a row states a size, it is once, few, many or the class of an expanded clone; other rows omit it.

TGTGCCAGCAGACTCACCGGGACAGGGTTAAACGGGGAGCTGTTTTTT | CASRLTGTGLNGELFF | TRBD1 | TRBV28 | . | TRBJ2-2
TGTGCCAGCAGTGTGACTAGCGGGAGGGACGAGCAGTACTTC | CASSVTSGRDEQYF | TRBD2 | TRBV2 | . | TRBJ2-7
TGCAGTGGACTACAGAACACTGAAGCTTTCTTT | CSGLQNTEAFF | . | TRBV20-1 | . | TRBJ1-1
TGCGCCAGCAGCCAAGAAGGGGGCAGGAACACTGAAGCTTTCTTT | CASSQEGGRNTEAFF | TRBD1 | TRBV4-3 | once | TRBJ1-1
TGTGCCAGCAGTTATGGAGCGGAACCCTACGAGCAGTACTTC | CASSYGAEPYEQYF | . | TRBV6-5 | few | TRBJ2-7
TGTGCCAGTTCGATAGGTGCGAGCACAGATACGCAGTATTTT | CASSIGASTDTQYF | . | TRBV6-6 | . | TRBJ2-3
TGTGCCAGCAGCCGATCTCCGGAGAGCTACGAGCAGTACTTC | CASSRSPESYEQYF | . | TRBV7-2 | few | TRBJ2-7
TGTGCCAGCAGCCCGCGCGGAGGGAGCGGGGGAACCCAAGAGACCCAGTACTTC | CASSPRGGSGGTQETQYF | TRBD2 | TRBV4-2 | few | TRBJ2-5
TGTGCCTGGAGTATAAGAGGAGGCGGTACGCAGTATTTT | CAWSIRGGGTQYF | . | TRBV30 | . | TRBJ2-3
TGTGCCAGCAGCTTAGGACTAGCCTTCCAAGAGACCCAGTACTTC | CASSLGLAFQETQYF | TRBD2 | TRBV7-9 | few | TRBJ2-5
TGTGCCAGTAGTAATAACAGGGGGTCACCCCTCCACTTT | CASSNNRGSPLHF | TRBD1 | TRBV19 | . | TRBJ1-6
TGTGCCAGCAGCGCCGGACAGGGCTTGTACGAGCAGTACTTC | CASSAGQGLYEQYF | TRBD1 | TRBV9 | . | TRBJ2-7
TGTGCCTGGAGTGGGACGGTTGACAATCAGCCCCAGCATTTT | CAWSGTVDNQPQHF | . | TRBV30 | . | TRBJ1-5
TGCGCCAGCAGTGCCGGACCCGGCAATCAGCCCCAGCATTTT | CASSAGPGNQPQHF | . | TRBV10-1 | . | TRBJ1-5
TGTGCCAGCAGCTTGGAGGCCCACACCGGGGAGCTGTTTTTT | CASSLEAHTGELFF | . | TRBV5-5 | . | TRBJ2-2
TGCGCCAGCAGCTTGTGGCTAGCGGGGGGTGGCGAGCAGTACTTC | CASSLWLAGGGEQYF | TRBD2 | TRBV5-1 | . | TRBJ2-7
TGCGCCAGCAGGGGGTCGCACACTGAAGCTTTCTTT | CASRGSHTEAFF | . | TRBV5-1 | . | TRBJ1-1
TGTGCCAGCAGCTTAGGGTACGAGACCCAGTACTTC | CASSLGYETQYF | . | TRBV7-2 | few | TRBJ2-5
TGTGCCAGCAGTGAGGCCCTCTCTGGAAACACCATATATTTT | CASSEALSGNTIYF | . | TRBV2 | . | TRBJ1-3
TGCAGCGTTGAGCAGGCTCGAGGCACTGAAGCTTTCTTT | CSVEQARGTEAFF | . | TRBV29-1 | . | TRBJ1-1
TGTGCCAGCAGCCCGACAGGGTCGCAGGCCAAAAACATTCAGTACTTC | CASSPTGSQAKNIQYF | TRBD1 | TRBV11-2 | few | TRBJ2-4
TGTGCCAGCAGCTACCGACAGGGAGGGAAAGAGACCCAGTACTTC | CASSYRQGGKETQYF | . | TRBV7-2 | few | TRBJ2-5
TGTGCCAGCAGTCGAGGGGGAGAGACCCAGTACTTC | CASSRGGETQYF | . | TRBV5-4 | few | TRBJ2-5
TGTGCCAGCGCCCCGGGCGGGGGGGCCGCAGATACGCAGTATTTT | CASAPGGGAADTQYF | TRBD2 | TRBV7-9 | few | TRBJ2-3
TGTGCCAGCAGCCCCTCGGACAGGGGGCACACTGAAGCTTTCTTT | CASSPSDRGHTEAFF | TRBD1 | TRBV7-2 | few | TRBJ1-1
TGTGCCAGCAGCCCGACCAGGGTTGCCTACGAGCAGTACTTC | CASSPTRVAYEQYF | . | TRBV6-6 | . | TRBJ2-7
TGTGCCTGGGCCTCACTTAGCTCCTACAATGAGCAGTTCTTC | CAWASLSSYNEQFF | . | TRBV30 | few | TRBJ2-1
TGCGCCAGCAGCCAGACAGAGAGGGACAGGGAGCATTCACCCCTCCACTTT | CASSQTERDREHSPLHF | TRBD1 | TRBV4-1 | . | TRBJ1-6
TGTGCCAGCAGCTTGGAAGAAGAGACCCAGTACTTC | CASSLEEETQYF | . | TRBV7-9 | few | TRBJ2-5
TGTGCCAGCTCACTGTACCAAGAGACCCAGTACTTC | CASSLYQETQYF | . | TRBV18 | . | TRBJ2-5